This record covers a single T cell receptor beta chain. High-throughput TCR beta sequencing covered peripheral CD8+ and CD4+ T cells. Negative isolation yielded CD8+ and CD4+ T cells; FACS enriched TEMRA cells. RNA in amounts of about 0.5 to 1 ug was reverse transcribed with random hexamers. The immunoSEQ assay covered 54 Vbeta and 13 Jbeta segments for CDR3. From the immunoSEQ multiplex PCR reads, TCRdb called clonotypes with MiXCR, one entry per CDR3 protein. The repertoire holds approximately 150,000 distinct CDR3 sequences, with approximately 94% as singletons. This specimen comes from a study of CD8 T cells in Susac syndrome. The receptor was derived from a human donor in good health. The sample comprised CD4+ T cells from PBMCs.

CDR3 in amino acids: CASRWRTSTDTQYF. The CDR3 DNA reads as TGTGCCAGCCGTTGGCGGACTAGCACAGATACGCAGTATTTT. The chain uses TRBV12-3 or TRBV12-4 and TRBJ2-3, with a tentative D call TRBD2 (5 bases). V was cut by 8 bases and J by 0 bases, with 12 bases left in between. The CDR3 runs 14 residues.